This T cell receptor (beta chain) was sequenced for a study of T cell clones after liver transplantation (dated by TCRdb to between 2019 and 2020). Context from the whole study: ITN030ST, the source of the samples, was a randomized trial that attempted immunosuppression withdrawal within 2 years of liver transplantation. A cohort of 8 liver transplant recipients was studied, of whom 3 were classified as tolerant and 5 as non-tolerant. No induction therapy was given to the subjects, and standard immunosuppression was administered until randomization at 12-24 months post-transplant. Tolerance was defined as complete immunosuppression withdrawal for at least one year with no rise in liver enzymes beyond twice the upper limit of normal. After a pre-transplant mixed lymphocyte reaction, TCRbeta sequencing was used to pinpoint donor-reactive T cell clones, which were subsequently tracked in post-transplant blood. Blood samples were taken pre-transplant, pre-randomization before withdrawal, and post-randomization after full withdrawal or failed withdrawal. Three of the eight recipients were HCV-positive; the others were transplanted for non-autoimmune, non-viral indications. Third party-reactive TCRbeta sequences were also identified from pre-transplant MLRs to serve as an antigen-independent comparator for donor-reactive sequences. Overall study results and their limits: In two subjects, low numbers of available donor cells limited the measurable donor-reactive repertoire. Circulating donor-reactive CD4 TCRbeta sequences fell significantly post-transplant in most of the 8 subjects, irrespective of tolerance or HCV status. When repertoire turnover was taken into account, detection of donor-reactive sequences was significantly reduced in 7 of 8 subjects for CD4 and in 8 of 8 subjects for CD8. Conclusions were preliminary, limited by small, heterogeneous patient numbers and non-standardized post-transplant time points. Because no allograft tissue specimens were available, donor-reactive T cells may have migrated into the graft instead of being deleted. Donor-reactive sequences declined more than third party-reactive ones, suggesting partial antigen-specific deletion unrelated to withdrawal success.

Worth noting for this clone: The clone's antigen remains unknown. Per-base qualities were not stored, and no clone one base away is much larger.

Trimming removed 5 bases from V and 0 bases from J, leaving 14 bases between the germline ends. The CDR3 holds 17 amino acids from the cysteine to the phenylalanine. CDR3 DNA only is kept here, 51 bases in frame from base 1. CDR1 and CDR2 are drawn from the germline V gene (reference sequence): SEHNR, FQNEAQ. High-throughput TCRbeta CDR3 sequencing of frozen genomic DNA was performed by immunoSEQ, including PCR amplification, mapping, bias correction and internal controls. The original methods were these. Productive rearrangements were kept, and unique TCRbeta sequences were defined by CDR3 nucleotide sequence plus V and J gene. For a sequence to be called donor-reactive, it needed a frequency of at least 0.01% and at least 5-fold expansion in CFSE-low cells compared with unstimulated pre-transplant cells. Per-subject minimum frequency thresholds, based on the lowest-template unstimulated sample, ensured at least 90% detection power. Jensen-Shannon divergence between the top 1000 TCRbeta sequences after and before transplant was used to measure repertoire turnover. Two-sided Fisher's exact tests were used to test for changes in how often donor-reactive sequences were detected. In its TCRdb copy, this immuneACCESS table keeps in-frame sequences only and misses some clones. Where compared with another copy, unresolved V genes explain less than half of these, and the others have no known cause. For V, J and clone size, that table is used; D and trimming come from the DNA. The sample profile shows 70,000 or so clones; 80% to 95% of them were found once. The biggest ten clones account for 0.85% to 1% of the sample.

Thawed unstimulated PBMCs were stained for CD3, CD4 and CD8 and FACS-sorted into CD3+CD4+ and CD3+CD8+ populations. Randomization to immunosuppression withdrawal applied to every one of the 8 studied subjects. The Qiagen DNeasy Blood and Tissue Kit was used for genomic DNA isolation. Sequenced here: CD4+ T cells from blood, sampled roughly 25 months after liver transplant. The sequence came from a human patient who received a liver transplant. A transplant means some T cells may be of graft donor rather than patient origin. The rearrangement combines TRBV7-9 with TRBJ2-6, with the D gene not clear enough to name. The CDR3 region reads CASSQNLGRSGANVLTF. The nucleotide sequence is TGTGCCAGCAGCCAAAACCTGGGCCGCTCTGGGGCCAACGTCCTGACTTTC.